The present T cell receptor beta chain was sequenced within a study of blood T cell repertoires in COVID-19. On the study more broadly: The samples span acute and convalescent COVID-19 from the United States, Italy and Spain. PBMCs, B-cell-depleted T cells, or T cells provided the cDNA or gDNA that made up the material.

Authors' methods: Reference gene primer amplification in the assay estimated nucleated cell counts. Some clones are missing from TCRdb's copy, which holds only in-frame ones; the method was immunoSEQ multiplex PCR. Clone size and V and J calls were adopted from that table, with D and trimming inferred from the DNA. Of roughly 290,000 clones in the sample, about 89% were seen once. Sequencing was done on a sample of peripheral blood. The clonotype originates from a woman aged 50 to 60 who had recovered from COVID-19.

CDR3 bases: TGTGCCAGCAGCGTTTCCTCACACCCTAGCGGGGGAGAGACCCAGTACTTC. It encodes CASSVSSHPSGGETQYF. The rearrangement joins TRBV9 to TRBJ2-5; TRBD2 agrees at 10 bases. V was clipped by 2 bases and J by 4 bases; unmatched bases: 11. The germline gives CDR1 SGDLS, CDR2 YYNGEE. The CDR3 consists of 17 residues.